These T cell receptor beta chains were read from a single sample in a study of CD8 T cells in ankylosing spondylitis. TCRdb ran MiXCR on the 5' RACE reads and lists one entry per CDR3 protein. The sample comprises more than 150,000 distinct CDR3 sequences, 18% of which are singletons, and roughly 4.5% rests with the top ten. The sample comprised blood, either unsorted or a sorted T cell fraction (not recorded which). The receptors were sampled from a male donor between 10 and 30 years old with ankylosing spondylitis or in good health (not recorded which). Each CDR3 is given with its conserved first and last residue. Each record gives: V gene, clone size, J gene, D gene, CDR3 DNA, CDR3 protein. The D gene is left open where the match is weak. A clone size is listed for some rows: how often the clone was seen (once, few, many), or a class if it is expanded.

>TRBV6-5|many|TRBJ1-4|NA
TGTGCCAGCAGTTACTCCTCCTCGAGGGAAAAACTGTTTTTT
CASSYSSSREKLFF
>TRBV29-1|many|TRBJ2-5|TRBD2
TGCAGCGTTCTGGGACTAGCGGACCGCCAAGAGACCCAGTACTTC
CSVLGLADRQETQYF
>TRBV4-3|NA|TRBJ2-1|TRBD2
TGCGCCAGCAGCCAACATGCCCCCGGGACTAGGCTCTACAATGAGCAGTTCTTC
CASSQHAPGTRLYNEQFF
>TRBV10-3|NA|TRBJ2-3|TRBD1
TGTGCCATCAGTGAGCTGGGACAGGGGGCTTCAGATACGCAGTATTTT
CAISELGQGASDTQYF
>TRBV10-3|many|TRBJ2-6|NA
TGTGCCATCGGAGAAACCACAGGGATCGTCCGCTCTGGGGCCAACGTCCTGACTTTC
CAIGETTGIVRSGANVLTF
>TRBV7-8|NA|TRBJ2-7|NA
TGTGCCAGCAGCTCGCTGAAAGGGAGCTCCTACGAGCAGTACTTC
CASSSLKGSSYEQYF
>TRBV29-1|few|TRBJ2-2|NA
TGTGCCGGGCAGCCGAACACCGGGGAGCTGTTTTTT
CAGQPNTGELFF
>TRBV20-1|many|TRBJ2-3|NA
TGCAGTGCTGTCCGGTTCCGAGGTGCAGATACGCAGTATTTT
CSAVRFRGADTQYF
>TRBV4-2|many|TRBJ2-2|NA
TGTGCCAGCAGCCAAGAGGTGGTCGGGAGGAACACCGGGGAGCTGTTTTTT
CASSQEVVGRNTGELFF
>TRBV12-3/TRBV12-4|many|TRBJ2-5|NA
TGTGCCAGCAGCCTTTTCGCCAAAGAGACCCAGTACTTC
CASSLFAKETQYF
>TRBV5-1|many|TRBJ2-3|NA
TGCGCCAGCAGCTCCCTCGGGCAGGGGGGTTCAGATACGCAGTATTTT
CASSSLGQGGSDTQYF
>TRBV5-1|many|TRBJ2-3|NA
TGCGCCAGCAGCTTGGATGGGAGCACAGATACGCAGTATTTT
CASSLDGSTDTQYF
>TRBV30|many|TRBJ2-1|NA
TGTGCCTGGGACACAGCAGGGAATGAGCAGTTCTTC
CAWDTAGNEQFF
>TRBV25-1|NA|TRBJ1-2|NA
TGTGCCAGCAGGGTAAAGGGGGAGGGCTACACCTTC
CASRVKGEGYTF
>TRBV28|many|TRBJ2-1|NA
TGTGCCAGCAGTCTGGACCCCGTCTACAATGAGCAGTTCTTC
CASSLDPVYNEQFF
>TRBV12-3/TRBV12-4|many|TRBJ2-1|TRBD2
TGTGCCAGCAGTTCCAACTCCCCGGGACTATGGAGTGAGCAGTTCTTC
CASSSNSPGLWSEQFF
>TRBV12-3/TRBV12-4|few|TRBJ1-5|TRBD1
TGTGCCAGCAGTGGGACAGGGTCACATCAGCCCCAGCATTTT
CASSGTGSHQPQHF
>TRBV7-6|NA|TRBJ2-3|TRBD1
TGTGCCAGCAGCCCCGGGACAGGCGGGTCCACAGATACGCAGTATTTT
CASSPGTGGSTDTQYF
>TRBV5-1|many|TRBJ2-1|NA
TGCGCCAGCAGTCTTGGTGGGCCCCCGGATGACCAGCTGCCCTTC
CASSLGGPPDDQLPF
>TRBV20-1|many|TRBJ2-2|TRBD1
TGCAGTGCTCGCGCCAAGGGGACAGTGCCGACCGGGGAGCTGTTTTTT
CSARAKGTVPTGELFF
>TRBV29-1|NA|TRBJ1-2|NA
TGCAGCGTTTACAGCCTTAACTATGGCTACACCTTC
CSVYSLNYGYTF
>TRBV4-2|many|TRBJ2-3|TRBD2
TGTGCCAGCAGCCCATCCTGGGGCGGGAGGGGGAAGGCAGATACGCAGTATTTT
CASSPSWGGRGKADTQYF
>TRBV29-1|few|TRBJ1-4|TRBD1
TGCAGCGTCCGCGGGACAGGGTTTGGCGGGGAAAAACTGTTTTTT
CSVRGTGFGGEKLFF
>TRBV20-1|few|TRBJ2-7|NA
TGCAGTGCTAGAGGAGGGAGCTCCTACGAGCAGTACTTC
CSARGGSSYEQYF
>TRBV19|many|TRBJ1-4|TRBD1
TGTGCCAGTAGCCCCGACAGGGAAAGCCGGCAAGAGGAAAAACTGTTTTTT
CASSPDRESRQEEKLFF
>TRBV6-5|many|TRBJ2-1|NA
TGTGCCAGCAGTTACCGGGAATTGTCGTTCTTC
CASSYRELSFF
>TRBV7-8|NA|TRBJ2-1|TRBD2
TGTGCCAGCAGCTTATGGTTAAGCGGGAGAGGCGATGAGCAGTTCTTC
CASSLWLSGRGDEQFF
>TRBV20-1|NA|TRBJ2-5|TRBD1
TGCAGTGCTAGAGGACAGGGTATCCAAGAGACCCAGTACTTC
CSARGQGIQETQYF
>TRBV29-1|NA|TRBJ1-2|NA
TGCAGCGTTGCCCGGGGAGGCAGTGACTATGGCTACACCTTC
CSVARGGSDYGYTF
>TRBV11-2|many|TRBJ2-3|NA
TGTGCCAGCAGCCCCCGGGGAAGCACAGATACGCAGTATTTT
CASSPRGSTDTQYF
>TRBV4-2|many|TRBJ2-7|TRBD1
TGTGCCAGCAGCCAAATCAAGCAGGGGGCGTCCTACGAGCAGTACTTC
CASSQIKQGASYEQYF
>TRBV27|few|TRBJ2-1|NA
TGTGCCACCTCCCTAGGGTACAATGAGCAGTTCTTC
CATSLGYNEQFF
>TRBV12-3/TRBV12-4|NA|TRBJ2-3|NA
TGTGCCAGCAGTTTAGGGGGGGAAGATACGCAGTATTTT
CASSLGGEDTQYF
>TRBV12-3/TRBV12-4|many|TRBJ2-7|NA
TGTGCCAGCAGTCTCCCCCCCTACGAGCAGTACTTC
CASSLPPYEQYF
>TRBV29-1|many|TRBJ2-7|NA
TGCAGCGTTGATTTCGGGGCAGTAGAGCAGTACTTC
CSVDFGAVEQYF
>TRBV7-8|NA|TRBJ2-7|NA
TGTGCCAGCAGCTTAGTCCCAGGGGACTACGAGCAGTACTTC
CASSLVPGDYEQYF
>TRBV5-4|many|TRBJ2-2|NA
TGTGCCAGCAGCCCCGTCAGCACCGGGGAGCTGTTTTTT
CASSPVSTGELFF
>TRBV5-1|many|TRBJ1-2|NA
TGCGCCAGCAGCGCCCAGAGGGGGGGGCTCTATGGCTACACCTTC
CASSAQRGGLYGYTF
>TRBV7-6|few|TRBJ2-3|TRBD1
TGTGCCAGCAGCTCCTGGGACAGTAATACGCAGTATTTT
CASSSWDSNTQYF
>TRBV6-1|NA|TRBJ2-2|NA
TGTGCCAGCAGTGAAAGATCAACCGGGGAGCTGTTTTTT
CASSERSTGELFF
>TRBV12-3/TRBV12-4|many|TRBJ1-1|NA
TGTGCCAGCAGCCAGGGTAACGGGAACACTGAAGCTTTCTTT
CASSQGNGNTEAFF
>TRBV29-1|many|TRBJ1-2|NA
TGCAGCGTTGAGGATGGCTACACCTTC
CSVEDGYTF
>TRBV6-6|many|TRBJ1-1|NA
TGTGCCAGCAGCCCAAGGGTCGCTGAAGCTTTCTTT
CASSPRVAEAFF
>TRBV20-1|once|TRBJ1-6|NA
TGCAGTGCTAGGATGACGCTACAGGGATCCGGATCACCCCTCCACTTT
CSARMTLQGSGSPLHF